The sequence of this T cell receptor (beta chain) was determined in a study of HIV-infected children after antiretroviral therapy interruption. A 3' RACE protocol on RNA, with unique molecular identifiers, produced the TCR library. TCRdb fed the 3' RACE reads into MiXCR, producing one record per CDR3 protein. The sample shows nearly 15,000 distinct CDR3 sequences, about 3.4% of them seen only once. Stated treatment: PENTA 11 planned treatment interruption arm or continuous ART arm. The germline gives CDR1 MNHEY, CDR2 SMNVEV (reference sequence). The CDR3 is made up of 14 amino acids. V shed 5 bases and J shed 5 bases, with 15 bases lying between them.

Material: CD45RO+ CD8+ T cells from PBMCs, pooled from several time points, obtained from a donor given antiretroviral therapy, either interrupted or continuous. The subset here: memory CD8+ CD45RO+ CD45RA- T cells. The chain recombines TRBV27 with TRBJ1-2, with D possibly matching TRBD1 (6 bases). The clonotype comes from a pool of human donors with HIV. The CDR3 loop reads CASSGAGTTYGYTF. The CDR3 DNA reads TGTGCCAGCAGTGGTGCCGGGACAACATATGGCTACACCTTC.